Included here is one TCR beta chain sequence, with context. These data are taken from a study of T cell repertoires in cytomegalovirus infection. TCRdb called the reads again in MiXCR, with one record for every CDR3 protein. This table has some 700,000 distinct CDR3 sequences, 35% appearing once. This CDR3 region has 17 residues. Germline CDR1 is MDHEN and CDR2 is SYDVKM. V lost 3 bases to trimming and J lost 1 base, with 18 bases between them. The rearrangement joins TRBV28 to TRBJ2-5; TRBD2 might be the D (5 bases). This TCR derives from a human donor in good health (CMV status not recorded). Some clones in this sample may be carry-over from other donors' samples. The specimen was PBMCs. CDR3 residues: CASSFVIRIGGQETQYF. The CDR3 DNA reads TGTGCCAGCAGTTTTGTTATCAGGATTGGAGGCCAAGAGACCCAGTACTTC.